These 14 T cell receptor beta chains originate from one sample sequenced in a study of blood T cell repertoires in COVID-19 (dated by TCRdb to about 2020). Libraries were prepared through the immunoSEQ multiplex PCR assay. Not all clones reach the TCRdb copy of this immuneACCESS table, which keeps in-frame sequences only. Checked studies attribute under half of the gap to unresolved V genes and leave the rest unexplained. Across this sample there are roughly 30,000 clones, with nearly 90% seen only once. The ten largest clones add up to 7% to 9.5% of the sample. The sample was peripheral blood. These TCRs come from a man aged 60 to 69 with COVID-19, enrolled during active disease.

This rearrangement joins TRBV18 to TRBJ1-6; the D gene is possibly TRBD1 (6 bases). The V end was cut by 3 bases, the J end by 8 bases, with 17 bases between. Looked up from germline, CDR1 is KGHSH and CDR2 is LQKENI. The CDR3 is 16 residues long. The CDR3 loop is CASSPLSQGLDSPLHF. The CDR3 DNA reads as TGTGCCAGCTCACCGCTCAGTCAGGGGTTGGATTCACCCCTCCACTTT.

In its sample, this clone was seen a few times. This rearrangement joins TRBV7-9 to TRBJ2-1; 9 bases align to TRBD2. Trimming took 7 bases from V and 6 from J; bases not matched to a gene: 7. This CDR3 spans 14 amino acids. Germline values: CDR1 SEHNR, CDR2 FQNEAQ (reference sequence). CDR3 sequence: CASNPSGKPNEQFF. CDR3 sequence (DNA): TGTGCCAGCAACCCTAGCGGGAAACCCAATGAGCAGTTCTTC.

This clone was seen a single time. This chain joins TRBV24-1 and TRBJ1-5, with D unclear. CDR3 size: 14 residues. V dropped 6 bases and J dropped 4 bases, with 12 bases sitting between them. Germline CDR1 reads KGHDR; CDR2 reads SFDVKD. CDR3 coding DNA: TGTGCCACCAGTCAGACTTCGGCGAATCAGCCCCAGCATTTT. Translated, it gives CATSQTSANQPQHF.

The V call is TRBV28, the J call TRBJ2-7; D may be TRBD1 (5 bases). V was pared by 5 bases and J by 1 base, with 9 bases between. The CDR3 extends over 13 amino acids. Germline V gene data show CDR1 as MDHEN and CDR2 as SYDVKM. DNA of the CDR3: TGTGCCAGCAGTCCGACAGTATCCTACGAGCAGTACTTC. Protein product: CASSPTVSYEQYF.

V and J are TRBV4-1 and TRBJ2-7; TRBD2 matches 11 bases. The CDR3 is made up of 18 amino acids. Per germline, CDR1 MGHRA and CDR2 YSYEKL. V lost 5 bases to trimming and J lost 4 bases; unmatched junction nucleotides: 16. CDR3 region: CASSERKALAGDRYEQYF. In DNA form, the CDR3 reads TGCGCCAGCAGCGAAAGGAAAGCACTAGCGGGAGATCGGTACGAGCAGTACTTC.

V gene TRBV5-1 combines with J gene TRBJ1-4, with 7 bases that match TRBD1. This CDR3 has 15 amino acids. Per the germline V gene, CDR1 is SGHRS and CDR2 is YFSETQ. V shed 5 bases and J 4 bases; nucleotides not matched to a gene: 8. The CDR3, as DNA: TGCGCCAGCAGGGCGACGGGACAGCGTAATGAAAAACTGTTTTTT. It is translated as CASRATGQRNEKLFF.

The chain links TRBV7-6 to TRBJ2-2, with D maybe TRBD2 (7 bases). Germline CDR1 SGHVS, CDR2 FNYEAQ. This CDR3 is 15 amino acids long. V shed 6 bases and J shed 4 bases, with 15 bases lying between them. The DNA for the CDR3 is TGTGCCAGCAGAGATACAGGGAGGGGCACCGGGGAGCTGTTTTTT. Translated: CASRDTGRGTGELFF.

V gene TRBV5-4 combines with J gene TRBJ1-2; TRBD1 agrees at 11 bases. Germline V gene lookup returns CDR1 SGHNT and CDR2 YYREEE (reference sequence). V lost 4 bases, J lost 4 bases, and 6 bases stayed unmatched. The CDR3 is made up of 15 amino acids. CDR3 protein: CASSLTGTGGYGYTF. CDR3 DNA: TGTGCCAGCAGCCTAACCGGGACAGGGGGCTATGGCTACACCTTC.

CDR3 in amino acids: CASSQGTGGAYNEQFF. CDR3 sequence (DNA): TGCGCCAGCAGCCAAGGGACAGGGGGCGCTTACAATGAGCAGTTCTTC. The rearrangement uses TRBV4-3 and TRBJ2-1; 11 nucleotides match TRBD1. Germline CDR1 reads LGHNA; CDR2 reads YSLEER. CDR3 length equals 16 residues. V lost 1 base and J lost 4; bases outside the gene matches: 3.

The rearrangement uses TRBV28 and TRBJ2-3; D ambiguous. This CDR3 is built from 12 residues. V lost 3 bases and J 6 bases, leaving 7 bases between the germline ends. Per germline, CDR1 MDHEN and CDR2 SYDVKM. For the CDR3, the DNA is TGTGCCAGCAGTTTTACAATGGATACGCAGTATTTT. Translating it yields CASSFTMDTQYF.

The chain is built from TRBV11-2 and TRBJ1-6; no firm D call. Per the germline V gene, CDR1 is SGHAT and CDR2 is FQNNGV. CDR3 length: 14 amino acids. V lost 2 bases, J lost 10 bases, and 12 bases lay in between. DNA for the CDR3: TGTGCCAGCAGCTTATCCCCTATAGCATCACCCCTCCACTTT. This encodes CASSLSPIASPLHF. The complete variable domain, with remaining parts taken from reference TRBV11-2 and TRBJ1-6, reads EAGVAQSPRYKIIEKRQSVAFWCNPISGHATLYWYQQILGQGPKLLIQFQNNGVVDDSQLPKDRFSAERLKGVDSTLKIQPAKLEDSAVYLCASSLSPIASPLHFGNGTRLTVT.

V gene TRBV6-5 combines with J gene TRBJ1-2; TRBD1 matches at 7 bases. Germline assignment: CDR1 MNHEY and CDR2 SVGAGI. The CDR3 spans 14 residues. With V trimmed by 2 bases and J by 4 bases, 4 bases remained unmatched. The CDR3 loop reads CASSYRGQSYGYTF. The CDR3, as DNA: TGTGCCAGCAGTTACCGGGGACAGAGCTATGGCTACACCTTC.

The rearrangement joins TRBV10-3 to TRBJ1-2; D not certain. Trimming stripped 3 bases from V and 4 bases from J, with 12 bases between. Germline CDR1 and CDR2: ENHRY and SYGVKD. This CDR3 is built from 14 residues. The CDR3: CAISDAGNSYGYTF. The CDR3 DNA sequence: TGTGCCATCAGTGATGCGGGCAACTCCTATGGCTACACCTTC.

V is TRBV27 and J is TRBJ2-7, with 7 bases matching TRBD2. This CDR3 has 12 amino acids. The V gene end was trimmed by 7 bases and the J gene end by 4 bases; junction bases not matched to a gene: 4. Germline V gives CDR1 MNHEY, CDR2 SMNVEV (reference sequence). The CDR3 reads CASTGGSYEQYF. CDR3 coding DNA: TGTGCCAGCACGGGCGGGAGTTACGAGCAGTACTTC.